This entry describes one TCR beta chain. The target antigen is unknown. The sample originates from a study of cytomegalovirus exposure and HLA in healthy donors. As for the study in general: Among the 398 genotyped donors, 81% were placed in the Caucasian-associated ancestry cluster. Study results and limitations: A later analysis reportedly found fewer N-insertions in an Asian-associated ancestry cluster than the roughly 680-donor mean. A later analysis associated 16,951 TCR beta sequences with HLA alleles at a 0.05 false discovery rate.

It was with 60 Vbeta and 13 Jbeta primers that the PCR ran. Sequencing used immunoSEQ multiplex PCR; TCRdb keeps in-frame clones, though not all of them. The sample gives approximately 250,000 clones, around 80% of which show up once; about 0.5% is in the top ten. Trimming stripped 4 bases from V and 8 bases from J, with 11 bases between. In germline, CDR1 is DFQATT, CDR2 SNEGSKA (reference sequence). CDR3 size: 11 residues. The sample comprised PBMCs. The chain uses TRBV20-1 and TRBJ1-1, with no clear D. This TCR was recovered from a boy between 10 and 17 years old in good health and CMV-seronegative. The CDR3 spells CSAKTEAEAFF. The CDR3 region has the DNA TGCAGTGCTAAGACTGAGGCCGAAGCTTTCTTT.